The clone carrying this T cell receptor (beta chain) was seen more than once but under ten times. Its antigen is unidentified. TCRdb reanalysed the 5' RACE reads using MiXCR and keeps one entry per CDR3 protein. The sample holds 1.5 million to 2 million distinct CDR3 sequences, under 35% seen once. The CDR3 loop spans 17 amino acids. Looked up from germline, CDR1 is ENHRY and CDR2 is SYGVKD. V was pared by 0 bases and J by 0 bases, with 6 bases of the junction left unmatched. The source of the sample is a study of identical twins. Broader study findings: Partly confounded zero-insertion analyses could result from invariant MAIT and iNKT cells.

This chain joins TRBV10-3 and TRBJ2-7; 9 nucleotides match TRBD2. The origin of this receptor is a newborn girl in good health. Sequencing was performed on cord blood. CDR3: CAISESTSGLISYEQYF. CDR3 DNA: TGTGCCATCAGTGAGTCGACTAGCGGTCTGATCTCCTACGAGCAGTACTTC.